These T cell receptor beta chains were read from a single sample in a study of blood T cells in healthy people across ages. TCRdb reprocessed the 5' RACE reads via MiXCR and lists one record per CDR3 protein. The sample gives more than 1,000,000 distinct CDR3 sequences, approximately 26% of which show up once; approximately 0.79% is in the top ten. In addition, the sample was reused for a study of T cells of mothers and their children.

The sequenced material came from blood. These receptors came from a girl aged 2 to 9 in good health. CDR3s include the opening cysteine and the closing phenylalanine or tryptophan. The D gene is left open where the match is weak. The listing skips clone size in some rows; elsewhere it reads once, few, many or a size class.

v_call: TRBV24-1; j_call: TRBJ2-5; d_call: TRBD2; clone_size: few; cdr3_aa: CATSDPAGGAAQETQYF; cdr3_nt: TGTGCCACCAGTGATCCCGCGGGGGGGGCCGCCCAAGAGACCCAGTACTTC
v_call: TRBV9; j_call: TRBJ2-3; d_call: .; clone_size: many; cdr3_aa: CASSVGPFIGTDTQYF; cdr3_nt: TGTGCCAGCAGCGTAGGGCCCTTTATTGGCACAGATACGCAGTATTTT
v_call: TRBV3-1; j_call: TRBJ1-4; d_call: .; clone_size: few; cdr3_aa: CASSQTQKTKGFF; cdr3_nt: TGTGCCAGCAGCCAAACTCAGAAGACCAAGGGGTTTTTT
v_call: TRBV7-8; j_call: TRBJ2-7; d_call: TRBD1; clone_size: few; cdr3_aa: CASSLGSGGYEQYF; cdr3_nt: TGTGCCAGCAGCTTAGGTTCAGGGGGCTACGAGCAGTACTTC
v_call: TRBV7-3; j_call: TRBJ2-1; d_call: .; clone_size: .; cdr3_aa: CASSFAEGNEQFF; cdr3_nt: TGTGCCAGCAGCTTCGCCGAGGGCAATGAGCAGTTCTTC
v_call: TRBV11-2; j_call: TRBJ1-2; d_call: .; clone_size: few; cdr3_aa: CASSSLGKIQDYGYTF; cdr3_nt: TGTGCCAGCAGCTCCCTCGGAAAGATCCAGGATTATGGCTACACCTTC
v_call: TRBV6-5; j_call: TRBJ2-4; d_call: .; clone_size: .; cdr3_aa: CASSIDRNIQYF; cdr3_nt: TGTGCCAGCAGCATAGACAGAAACATTCAGTACTTC
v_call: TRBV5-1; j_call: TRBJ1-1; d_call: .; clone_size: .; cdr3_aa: CASSVSWDTEAFF; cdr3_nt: TGCGCCAGCAGCGTGAGCTGGGACACTGAAGCTTTCTTT
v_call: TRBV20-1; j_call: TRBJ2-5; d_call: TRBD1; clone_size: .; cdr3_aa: CSAGTGARETQYF; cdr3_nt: TGCAGTGCGGGGACAGGGGCCAGAGAGACCCAGTACTTC
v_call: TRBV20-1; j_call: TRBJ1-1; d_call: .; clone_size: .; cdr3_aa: CSAGESIGGEAFF; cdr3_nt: TGCAGTGCTGGGGAGTCGATAGGTGGGGAAGCTTTCTTT
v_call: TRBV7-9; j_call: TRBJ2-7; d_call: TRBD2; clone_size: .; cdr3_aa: CASSLAGLAGGAYEQYF; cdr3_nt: TGTGCCAGCAGCTTAGCGGGGCTAGCGGGGGGCGCCTACGAGCAGTACTTC
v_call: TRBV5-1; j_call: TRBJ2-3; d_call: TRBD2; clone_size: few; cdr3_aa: CASSLELAGGPGNTDTQYF; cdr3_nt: TGCGCCAGCAGCTTGGAACTAGCGGGAGGGCCGGGGAACACAGATACGCAGTATTTT
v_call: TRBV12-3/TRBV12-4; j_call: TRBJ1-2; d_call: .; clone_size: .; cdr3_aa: CASTQASHRYDGYTF; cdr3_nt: TGTGCCAGCACCCAAGCCTCACATAGGTACGATGGCTACACCTTC
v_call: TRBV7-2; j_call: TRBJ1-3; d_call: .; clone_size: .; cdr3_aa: CASSLGRGNTIYF; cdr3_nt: TGTGCTAGCAGCTTGGGACGTGGAAACACCATATATTTT
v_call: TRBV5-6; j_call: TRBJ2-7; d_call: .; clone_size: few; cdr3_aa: CASSFRFRTASYEQYF; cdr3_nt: TGTGCCAGCAGCTTTAGGTTCCGGACAGCGTCCTACGAGCAGTACTTC
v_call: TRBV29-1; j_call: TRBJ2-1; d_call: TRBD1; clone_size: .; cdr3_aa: CSVGGQVNEQFF; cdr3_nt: TGCAGCGTTGGCGGACAGGTCAATGAGCAGTTCTTC
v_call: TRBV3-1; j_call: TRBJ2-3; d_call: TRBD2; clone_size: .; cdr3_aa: CASSRRTSGRASTDTQYF; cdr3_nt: TGTGCCAGCAGCCGCCGGACTAGCGGGAGGGCAAGCACAGATACGCAGTATTTT
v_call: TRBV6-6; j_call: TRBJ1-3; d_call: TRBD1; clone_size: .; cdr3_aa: CAISRGQGSGNTIYF; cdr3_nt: TGTGCCATAAGCCGGGGACAGGGGTCTGGAAACACCATATATTTT
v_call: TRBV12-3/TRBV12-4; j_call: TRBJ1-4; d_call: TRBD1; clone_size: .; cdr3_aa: CASSPGLGQGEGLTNEKLFF; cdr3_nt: TGTGCCAGCAGTCCCGGCCTCGGACAGGGAGAAGGTTTAACTAATGAAAAACTGTTTTTT
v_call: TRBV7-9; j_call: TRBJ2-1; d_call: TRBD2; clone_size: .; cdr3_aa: CASSSGSREDVDEQFF; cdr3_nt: TGTGCCAGCAGCTCGGGTAGCCGGGAGGATGTCGATGAGCAGTTCTTC
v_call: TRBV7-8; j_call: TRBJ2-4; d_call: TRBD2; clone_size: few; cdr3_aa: CASSRTSGIQYF; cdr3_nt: TGTGCCAGCAGCCGAACTAGCGGCATTCAGTACTTC
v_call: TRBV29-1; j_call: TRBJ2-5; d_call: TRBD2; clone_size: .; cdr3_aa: CSSGTVLQETQYF; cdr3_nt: TGCAGCAGCGGGACGGTCCTTCAAGAGACCCAGTACTTC
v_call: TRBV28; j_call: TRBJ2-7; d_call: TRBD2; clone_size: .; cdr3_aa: CASSQRGTYEQYF; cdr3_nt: TGTGCCAGCAGTCAGCGGGGGACCTACGAGCAGTACTTC
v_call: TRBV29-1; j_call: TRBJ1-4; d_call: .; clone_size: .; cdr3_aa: CSGLGGSNEKLFF; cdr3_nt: TGCAGCGGTTTAGGGGGATCCAATGAAAAACTGTTTTTT
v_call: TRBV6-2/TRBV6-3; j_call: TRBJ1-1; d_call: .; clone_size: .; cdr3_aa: CASIMNTEAFF; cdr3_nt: TGTGCCAGCATCATGAACACTGAAGCTTTCTTT
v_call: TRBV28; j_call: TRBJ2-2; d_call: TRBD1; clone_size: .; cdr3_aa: CASTGQGQGNTGELFF; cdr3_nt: TGTGCCAGCACCGGCCAGGGACAGGGGAACACCGGGGAGCTGTTTTTT
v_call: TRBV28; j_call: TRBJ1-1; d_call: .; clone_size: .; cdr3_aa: CASITENTEAFF; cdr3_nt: TGTGCCAGCATCACAGAGAACACTGAAGCTTTCTTT
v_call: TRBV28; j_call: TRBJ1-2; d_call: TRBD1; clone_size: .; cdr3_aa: CASSADRVAGYTF; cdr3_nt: TGTGCCAGCAGTGCAGACAGGGTCGCTGGCTACACCTTC
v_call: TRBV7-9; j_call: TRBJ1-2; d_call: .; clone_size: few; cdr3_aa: CASSKDRFYGYTF; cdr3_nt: TGTGCCAGCAGCAAGGACAGATTCTATGGCTACACCTTC
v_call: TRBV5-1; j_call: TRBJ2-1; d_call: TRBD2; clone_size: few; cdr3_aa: CASSLERGGWSEQFF; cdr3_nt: TGCGCCAGCAGCTTAGAGCGGGGGGGATGGAGTGAGCAGTTCTTC
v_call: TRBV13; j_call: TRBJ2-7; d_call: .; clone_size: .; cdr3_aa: CASRGGGNGRYEQYF; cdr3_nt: TGTGCCAGCAGGGGCGGAGGGAACGGCCGTTACGAGCAGTACTTC
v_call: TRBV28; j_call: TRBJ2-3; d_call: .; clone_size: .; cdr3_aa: CASSILQSTDTQYF; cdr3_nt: TGTGCCAGCAGTATCCTACAAAGCACAGATACGCAGTATTTT
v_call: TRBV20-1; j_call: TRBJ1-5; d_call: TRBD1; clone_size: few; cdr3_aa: CSARTGVGDNQPQHF; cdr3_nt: TGCAGTGCTAGGACAGGGGTGGGTGACAATCAGCCCCAGCATTTT
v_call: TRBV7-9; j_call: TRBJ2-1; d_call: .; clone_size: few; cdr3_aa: CASSLAGVLSGEQFF; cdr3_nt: TGTGCCAGCAGCTTAGCGGGAGTTCTTAGTGGTGAGCAGTTCTTC
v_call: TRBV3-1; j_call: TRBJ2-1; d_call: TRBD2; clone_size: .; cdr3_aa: CASSPSGGRGETNNEQFF; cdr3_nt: TGTGCCAGCAGCCCCTCTGGAGGGCGGGGGGAGACCAACAATGAGCAGTTCTTC